This passage covers 31 T cell receptor beta chains from one sample sequenced in a study of CD8 T cells in ankylosing spondylitis. Study-wide results and caveats: Ankylosing spondylitis blood appeared to be characterized by a TCR beta motif of eight or nine highly homologous variants.

The antigens of these receptors remain unknown. MiXCR was run by TCRdb on the 5' RACE reads, yielding one entry per CDR3 protein. The table has approximately 550,000 distinct CDR3 sequences, about 13% seen once. Sequenced material: blood, either unsorted or a sorted T cell fraction (not recorded which). The receptors stem from a male donor with ankylosing spondylitis.

The sample holds a few counts of this clonotype. J is TRBJ2-1 and V is TRBV20-1; D is perhaps TRBD1 or TRBD2 (6 bases each). Trimming removed 1 base from V and 1 base from J, with 14 bases in between. Germline CDR1 and CDR2: DFQATT and SNEGSKA (reference sequence). This CDR3 has 16 residues. The CDR3 is CSARVGGPLSYNEQFF. The CDR3 nucleotides are TGCAGTGCTAGAGTTGGGGGGCCCCTTTCCTACAATGAGCAGTTCTTC.

This clonotype was counted between two and nine times. The chain combines TRBV20-1 with TRBJ2-5; D call uncertain. V was shortened by 2 bases and J by 5 bases, with 9 bases between the two germline ends. This CDR3 is 12 amino acids long. Looked up from germline, CDR1 is DFQATT and CDR2 is SNEGSKA (reference sequence). The CDR3 protein is CSARQFLETQYF. Here the CDR3 DNA reads TGCAGTGCTAGACAGTTTCTGGAGACCCAGTACTTC.

In this sample, this clonotype turned up a few times. The gene calls are TRBV11-2 and TRBJ1-5; D unclear. The CDR3 spans 12 residues. Germline assignment: CDR1 SGHAT and CDR2 FQNNGV. V lost 5 bases, J lost 6 bases, and 8 bases lay in between. The CDR3 DNA is TGTGCCAGCAGCATAGGAGGTCAGCCCCAGCATTTT. It is translated as CASSIGGQPQHF.

This clonotype was recorded many times. This sequence joins TRBV5-1 and TRBJ2-7, with D maybe TRBD1 (5 bases). The CDR3 is 15 amino acids. V lost 0 bases, J lost 1 base, and 11 bases lay in between. Germline V CDR1 and CDR2: SGHRS, YFSETQ. As DNA, the CDR3 is TGCGCCAGCAGCTTGGAGGGCAGGGCGTCCTACGAGCAGTACTTC. Translating it yields CASSLEGRASYEQYF.

This clonotype came up a few times. The V and J genes are TRBV14 and TRBJ2-3; no definite D call. This CDR3 is 11 amino acids long. The germline V gene encodes CDR1 SGHDN and CDR2 FVKESK. V lost 4 bases and J 7 bases, leaving 6 bases between the germline ends. The CDR3: CASSLKNTQYF. The CDR3 nucleotides read TGTGCCAGCAGCCTGAAGAATACGCAGTATTTT.

This clonotype was detected many times. The rearrangement links TRBV5-1 to TRBJ2-1, with TRBD2 as a possible D gene (5 bases). CDR3 size: 15 residues. The germline V and J ends were trimmed by 3 bases and 5 bases, with 15 bases remaining between them. Germline assignment: CDR1 SGHRS and CDR2 YFSETQ. The CDR3 region has the DNA TGCGCCAGCAGCTCCGGTTCGGCTAGCCACAATGAGCAGTTCTTC. It codes for CASSSGSASHNEQFF.

This clonotype was seen a handful of times. The rearrangement uses TRBV5-5 and TRBJ1-1; D gene ambiguous. The CDR3 runs to 12 residues. From germline, CDR1 is SGHKS and CDR2 YYEKEE (reference sequence). V was cut by 4 bases and J by 5 bases, with 9 bases left in between. The CDR3 reads CASSTRRTEAFF. The CDR3 nucleotides read TGTGCCAGCAGCACCCGTAGGACTGAAGCTTTCTTT.

J is TRBJ1-1 and V is TRBV3-1, with TRBD1 identical over 7 bases. Losses at the gene ends were 6 bases for V and 1 base for J; bases not matched to a gene: 5. CDR3 size: 14 residues. The germline gives CDR1 LGHDT, CDR2 YNNKEL (reference sequence). CDR3 DNA: TGTGCCAGCAGGAAGGGGGCCGGGAACACTGAAGCTTTCTTT. It encodes CASRKGAGNTEAFF.

This rearrangement joins TRBV20-1 to TRBJ2-3; a possible D gene is TRBD2 (5 bases). The germline V and J ends were trimmed by 3 bases and 0 bases, with 19 bases remaining between them. The CDR3 loop spans 17 amino acids. Germline V CDR1 and CDR2: DFQATT, SNEGSKA (reference sequence). CDR3 sequence: CSARSGSLEGSTDTQYF. The DNA of the CDR3 is TGCAGTGCTAGGAGTGGGAGCCTCGAAGGGAGCACAGATACGCAGTATTTT.

This clonotype was recorded a few times. J is TRBJ2-1 and V is TRBV2; TRBD2 matches 8 bases. The V and J ends lost 11 bases and 3 bases, in that order; junction bases with no gene match: 18. Germline CDR1 SNHLY, CDR2 FYNNEI. The CDR3 sequence is 17 residues long. The CDR3 protein is CAEIPAETGGIYNEQFF. The CDR3 DNA sequence: TGTGCCGAAATTCCAGCGGAAACGGGAGGGATCTACAATGAGCAGTTCTTC.

This clonotype has more than one count but fewer than ten. J is TRBJ2-5 and V is TRBV7-2, with unresolved D. The CDR3 length is 15 residues. Trimming took 1 base from V and 2 from J, leaving 11 bases between them. Germline CDR1 is SGHTA and CDR2 is FQGNSA. The DNA for the CDR3 is TGTGCCAGCAGCTTAGGTAGCAGGCCTCAAGAGACCCAGTACTTC. It specifies CASSLGSRPQETQYF.

In its sample, this clonotype was seen a few times. The chain carries TRBV12-3 or TRBV12-4 and TRBJ1-1, with 8 bases matching TRBD1. CDR3 length equals 13 residues. Trimming cost V 6 bases and J 6 bases; bases outside gene matches: 6. CDR3 coding DNA: TGTGCCAGCAGCCCAGACAGGGGTGCTGAAGCTTTCTTT. Amino acids: CASSPDRGAEAFF.

The chain combines TRBV3-1 with TRBJ2-1, with D unclear. This CDR3 has 15 amino acids. V was trimmed by 1 base and J by 0 bases, leaving 7 bases between them. Per germline, CDR1 LGHDT and CDR2 YNNKEL (reference sequence). The CDR3 sequence is CASSQGSLSYNEQFF. CDR3 nucleotide sequence: TGTGCCAGCAGCCAAGGGAGTCTCTCCTACAATGAGCAGTTCTTC.

The table lists this clonotype with a few counts. This rearrangement joins TRBV10-3 to TRBJ1-1; maybe TRBD1 (5 bases). CDR1 and CDR2 (germline): ENHRY, SYGVKD. V was shortened by 10 bases and J by 3 bases, with 15 bases between the two germline ends. The CDR3 spans 13 residues. CDR3 protein: CATAPRVDTEAFF. The CDR3 coding sequence is TGTGCCACCGCCCCCAGGGTAGACACTGAAGCTTTCTTT.

This clonotype was counted at least ten times. The chain has TRBV4-1 and TRBJ2-5; 10 nucleotides line up with TRBD2. The CDR3 is made up of 17 amino acids. J gave up 2 bases and V 0 bases, and 6 bases lay outside the gene matches. The germline CDR1 and CDR2 sequences are MGHRA and YSYEKL. CDR3 sequence: CASSQETGLAKQETQYF. CDR3 in DNA: TGCGCCAGCAGCCAAGAAACGGGACTAGCGAAACAAGAGACCCAGTACTTC.

The chain couples TRBV20-1 to TRBJ2-3; either TRBD1 or TRBD2 may fit D (5 bases each). The CDR3 spans 14 residues. V dropped 7 bases and J dropped 4 bases, with 18 bases sitting between them. Germline CDR1 DFQATT, CDR2 SNEGSKA (reference sequence). CDR3 sequence: CSVRGRNNADTQYF. In nucleotides, the CDR3 is TGCAGTGTGAGGGGCCGTAACAACGCAGATACGCAGTATTTT.

The chain recombines TRBV5-1 with TRBJ1-2; D remains unclear. This CDR3 contains 15 residues. Germline V gene data show CDR1 as SGHRS and CDR2 as YFSETQ. With 2 bases removed from V and 0 bases from J, the gap between germline ends came to 11 bases. The CDR3 region is CASSFTGVANYGYTF. CDR3 nucleotide sequence: TGCGCCAGCAGCTTTACTGGGGTTGCTAACTATGGCTACACCTTC.

This clonotype was observed a handful of times. The chain is built from TRBV15 and TRBJ2-2; D may match TRBD1 or TRBD2 (5 bases each). Germline CDR1 LNHNV, CDR2 YYDKDF (reference sequence). The CDR3 has 13 amino acids. The V end lost 10 bases, the J end lost 5 bases, and 14 bases lay between the germline ends. The DNA for the CDR3 is TGTGCCAGCAAGGGGAGTAGGACCGGGGAGCTGTTTTTT. This encodes CASKGSRTGELFF.

Many counts were recorded for this clonotype. V and J are TRBV11-2 and TRBJ2-7; D may be TRBD1 (5 bases). V lost 5 bases to trimming and J lost 1 base, with 12 bases between them. The CDR3 length is 14 residues. CDR1 and CDR2 (germline): SGHAT, FQNNGV. Here the CDR3 DNA reads TGTGCCAGCAGCACTACCCAGGGTTCCTACGAGCAGTACGTC. Protein: CASSTTQGSYEQYV.

The chain links TRBV7-9 to TRBJ2-1, with D possibly being TRBD2 (6 bases). V lost 5 bases and J 7 bases, leaving 21 bases between the germline ends. This CDR3 region has 16 residues. The germline gives CDR1 SEHNR, CDR2 FQNEAQ (reference sequence). This CDR3 reads CASSHLRRDSWNEQFF. In nucleotides, the CDR3 is TGTGCCAGCAGCCACCTACGGCGGGATAGCTGGAATGAGCAGTTCTTC.

The table lists this clonotype with many counts. The chain carries TRBV20-1 and TRBJ2-1; 10 positions agree with TRBD2. Germline V gives CDR1 DFQATT, CDR2 SNEGSKA (reference sequence). This CDR3 has 15 amino acids. Losses at the gene ends were 0 bases for V and 7 bases for J; bases not matched to a gene: 6. DNA for the CDR3: TGCAGTGCTAGAGATATTGCTAGCGGGAGAAATGAGCAGTTCTTC. This gives the protein CSARDIASGRNEQFF.

Ten or more counts support this clonotype. The rearrangement uses TRBV27 and TRBJ2-6; D uncertain. Trimming cost V 3 bases and J 0 bases, with 3 bases left between them. The length of the CDR3 is 14 residues. Germline CDR1 is MNHEY and CDR2 is SMNVEV (reference sequence). The CDR3 sequence is CASSFLSGANVLTF. CDR3 nucleotide sequence: TGTGCCAGCAGTTTTCTCTCTGGGGCCAACGTCCTGACTTTC. The whole variable domain, remainder taken from reference TRBV27 and TRBJ2-6, is EAQVTQNPRYLITVTGKKLTVTCSQNMNHEYMSWYRQDPGLGLRQIYYSMNVEVTDKGDVPEGYKVSRKEKRNFPLILESPSPNQTSLYFCASSFLSGANVLTFGAGSRLTVL.

This clonotype was recorded at least ten times. The J gene is TRBJ1-1, the V gene TRBV3-1; D call uncertain. This CDR3 contains 13 residues. Germline V gene lookup returns CDR1 LGHDT and CDR2 YNNKEL (reference sequence). V was cut by 4 bases and J by 2 bases, with 8 bases left in between. CDR3 sequence: CASSPTRNTEAFF. CDR3 nucleotide sequence: TGTGCCAGCAGCCCGACACGTAACACTGAAGCTTTCTTT.

In its sample, this clonotype was seen a few times. The chain couples TRBV18 to TRBJ2-2, with no clear D. The CDR3 totals 16 residues. Trimming removed 0 bases at V and 5 bases at J, with 13 bases between. Germline CDR1 reads KGHSH; CDR2 reads LQKENI. CDR3 DNA sequence: TGTGCCAGCTCACCACCATCACACCTGGGTACCGGGGAGCTGTTTTTT. Protein product: CASSPPSHLGTGELFF.

This clonotype was counted many times. V is TRBV7-9 and J is TRBJ1-1; weak D call: TRBD1 (5 bases). The CDR3 runs 13 residues. Germline CDR1 is SEHNR and CDR2 is FQNEAQ (reference sequence). V was trimmed by 3 bases and J by 5 bases, leaving 10 bases between them. CDR3 protein: CASSLGERTEAFF. For the CDR3, the DNA is TGTGCCAGCAGCTTGGGGGAGCGGACTGAAGCTTTCTTT.

At least ten counts were recorded for this clonotype. V usage is TRBV15 and J usage is TRBJ2-2; D ambiguous. The CDR3 is made up of 14 amino acids. V was shortened by 0 bases and J by 3 bases, with 5 bases between the two germline ends. CDR1 is LNHNV and CDR2 is YYDKDF in the germline V gene (reference sequence). CDR3 region: CATSRDWDTGELFF. CDR3 DNA sequence: TGTGCCACCAGCAGAGATTGGGACACCGGGGAGCTGTTTTTT.

This clonotype was seen a handful of times. V gene TRBV7-8 combines with J gene TRBJ1-6; D possibly corresponds to TRBD1 (5 bases). V dropped 3 bases and J dropped 4 bases, with 7 bases sitting between them. This CDR3 has 14 residues. Germline CDR1 reads SGHVS; CDR2 reads FQNEAQ. The CDR3 region has the DNA TGTGCCAGCAGCTTCGGACAATATAATTCACCCCTCCACTTT. Its translation: CASSFGQYNSPLHF.

This clonotype came up a few times. V usage is TRBV11-2 and J usage is TRBJ2-2; tentative D call: TRBD1 (6 bases). In germline, CDR1 is SGHAT, CDR2 FQNNGV. V lost 5 bases and J lost 4, with 11 bases in between. The CDR3 length is 14 residues. The CDR3 here is CASSRDTSTGELFF. Written as DNA, the CDR3 is TGTGCCAGCAGCCGGGACACCTCCACCGGGGAGCTGTTTTTT.

The chain has TRBV2 and TRBJ2-5; D may match TRBD1 or TRBD2 (5 bases each). Trimming shortened V by 7 bases and J by 5 bases, and 17 bases separated the two germline ends. The CDR3 spans 14 residues. Germline V CDR1 and CDR2: SNHLY, FYNNEI. The CDR3 nucleotides read TGTGCCAGCACCCGGGACCACCCTGGCGAGACCCAGTACTTC. Amino acids: CASTRDHPGETQYF.

In its sample, this clonotype was seen many times. J is TRBJ2-1 and V is TRBV5-1; a weak D match, TRBD2 (6 bases). The CDR3 is made up of 14 amino acids. CDR1 is SGHRS and CDR2 is YFSETQ in the germline V gene. Trimming pared 0 bases from V and 7 bases from J, leaving 11 bases between. The CDR3 region has the DNA TGCGCCAGCAGCTTGGTTTCGGGAGTTAATGAGCAGTTCTTC. Protein: CASSLVSGVNEQFF.

The CDR3 reads CASSYSIGGGTSYNSPLHF. The CDR3, as DNA: TGTGCCAGCAGTTACTCCATTGGAGGGGGCACGTCCTATAATTCACCCCTCCACTTT. This chain joins TRBV6-5 and TRBJ1-6; 7 nucleotides agree with TRBD1. From germline, CDR1 is MNHEY and CDR2 SVGAGI. Trimming removed 0 bases from V and 1 base from J; junction bases left unmatched: 9. CDR3 size: 19 residues.